This T cell receptor beta chain was recovered during a study of T cells after yellow fever vaccination. Study-wide findings and caveats: On re-exposure, the response was weaker but peaked faster, at day 5 versus 15.

Relative to its sample, this clonotype is medium-sized. Its antigen is unidentified. Per germline, CDR1 SGHVS and CDR2 FNYEAQ. This CDR3 comprises 13 residues. The V gene lost 4 bases and the J gene lost 0 bases, with 5 bases spanning the gap. One entry per CDR3 protein results from TCRdb running MiXCR on the 5' RACE reads. The sample contains a few hundred thousand distinct CDR3 sequences, 4% of which appear only once. This receptor was obtained from a man aged 18 to 30 who received the YFV17D yellow fever vaccine. Sequenced here: PBMCs, sampled 5 days after the yellow fever booster vaccination. The chain recombines TRBV7-6 with TRBJ2-3; D is ambiguous. CDR3 sequence: CASSYTSTDTQYF. CDR3 nucleotides: TGTGCCAGCAGCTACACTAGCACAGATACGCAGTATTTT. Variable domain in full (rest from reference TRBV7-6 and TRBJ2-3): GAGVSQSPRYKVTKRGQDVALRCDPISGHVSLYWYRQALGQGPEFLTYFNYEAQQDKSGLPNDRFSAERPEGSISTLTIQRTEQRDSAMYRCASSYTSTDTQYFGPGTRLTVL.